These T cell receptor beta chains were read from a single sample in a study of regulatory T cells in long-lasting Graves disease. Via MiXCR, TCRdb re-called the multiplex PCR reads, giving one row per CDR3 protein. The sample shows about 660,000 distinct CDR3 sequences, 30% of them seen only once. Sequenced material: peripheral blood mononuclear cells (PBMCs), taken when the disease was refractory, from a patient treated with antithyroid drugs. Receptors originate from a female donor with Graves disease. Both conserved end residues are part of each CDR3. The D gene is left open where the match is weak. Clone size is stated in some rows and not others, as once, few, many or a class when expanded.

CDR3aa: CASSQLRTVQETQYF; CDR3nt: TGTGCCAGCAGCCAACTTCGGACAGTCCAAGAGACCCAGTACTTC; d_gene: NA; j_gene: TRBJ2-5; abundance: few; v_gene: TRBV11-2
CDR3aa: CASSGAQETQYF; CDR3nt: TGTGCCAGCAGCGGGGCGCAAGAGACCCAGTACTTC; d_gene: NA; j_gene: TRBJ2-5; abundance: many; v_gene: TRBV12-3/TRBV12-4
CDR3aa: CASIWANTGELFF; CDR3nt: TGTGCCAGCATCTGGGCGAACACCGGGGAGCTGTTTTTT; d_gene: NA; j_gene: TRBJ2-2; abundance: NA; v_gene: TRBV7-9
CDR3aa: CASSPRGDRGMNTEAFF; CDR3nt: TGCGCCAGCAGCCCCCGGGGGGACAGGGGTATGAACACTGAAGCTTTCTTT; d_gene: TRBD1; j_gene: TRBJ1-1; abundance: NA; v_gene: TRBV5-1
CDR3aa: CASSLGASSYNEQFF; CDR3nt: TGTGCCAGCAGCTTAGGTGCGAGCTCCTACAATGAGCAGTTCTTC; d_gene: NA; j_gene: TRBJ2-1; abundance: NA; v_gene: TRBV11-2
CDR3aa: CASRKLAGGPYEQYF; CDR3nt: TGTGCCAGCAGGAAACTAGCGGGAGGGCCCTACGAGCAGTACTTC; d_gene: TRBD2; j_gene: TRBJ2-7; abundance: many; v_gene: TRBV6-2/TRBV6-3
CDR3aa: CSAGTGTDTNYGYTF; CDR3nt: TGCAGTGCTGGGACCGGGACCGATACTAACTATGGCTACACCTTC; d_gene: NA; j_gene: TRBJ1-2; abundance: NA; v_gene: TRBV20-1
CDR3aa: CATSKREGPNEQFF; CDR3nt: TGTGCCACCAGCAAGCGGGAGGGCCCCAATGAGCAGTTCTTC; d_gene: TRBD2; j_gene: TRBJ2-1; abundance: NA; v_gene: TRBV15
CDR3aa: CASSYAGRGNTIYF; CDR3nt: TGTGCCAGCAGTTATGCAGGGCGTGGAAACACCATATATTTT; d_gene: NA; j_gene: TRBJ1-3; abundance: few; v_gene: TRBV27
CDR3aa: CASKGSVTGELFF; CDR3nt: TGTGCCAGTAAGGGGTCGGTCACCGGGGAGCTGTTTTTT; d_gene: NA; j_gene: TRBJ2-2; abundance: NA; v_gene: TRBV19
CDR3aa: CSALRAGGGGTEAFF; CDR3nt: TGCAGCGCTCTACGGGCAGGGGGCGGTGGCACTGAAGCTTTCTTT; d_gene: TRBD1; j_gene: TRBJ1-1; abundance: once; v_gene: TRBV29-1
CDR3aa: CASSYSGLAGYEQYF; CDR3nt: TGTGCCAGCAGTTACTCGGGCCTAGCGGGCTACGAGCAGTACTTC; d_gene: TRBD2; j_gene: TRBJ2-7; abundance: NA; v_gene: TRBV6-6
CDR3aa: CSARELGGKTYEQYF; CDR3nt: TGCAGTGCTAGAGAGCTAGGCGGGAAGACCTACGAGCAGTACTTC; d_gene: NA; j_gene: TRBJ2-7; abundance: few; v_gene: TRBV20-1
CDR3aa: CATSDYGDYGYTF; CDR3nt: TGTGCCACCAGTGATTACGGAGACTATGGCTACACCTTC; d_gene: NA; j_gene: TRBJ1-2; abundance: NA; v_gene: TRBV24-1
CDR3aa: CASSFLRDSIGSF; CDR3nt: TGTGCCAGCAGTTTCCTCCGGGACTCGATTGGGTCTTTT; d_gene: NA; j_gene: TRBJ1-1; abundance: NA; v_gene: TRBV12-3/TRBV12-4
CDR3aa: CASSLAASEQYF; CDR3nt: TGTGCCAGCAGCTTAGCGGCATCCGAGCAGTACTTC; d_gene: NA; j_gene: TRBJ2-7; abundance: NA; v_gene: TRBV5-1
CDR3aa: CASSQVGTGTENLYEQYF; CDR3nt: TGTGCCAGCAGCCAAGTTGGGACAGGCACGGAGAATCTCTACGAGCAGTACTTC; d_gene: TRBD1; j_gene: TRBJ2-7; abundance: NA; v_gene: TRBV3-1
CDR3aa: CAGSLTGSVETQYF; CDR3nt: TGCGCCGGCAGCTTGACAGGGTCTGTAGAGACCCAGTACTTC; d_gene: TRBD1; j_gene: TRBJ2-5; abundance: NA; v_gene: TRBV5-1
CDR3aa: CASSFGLAGGLAQYF; CDR3nt: TGTGCCAGCAGCTTCGGACTAGCGGGAGGGCTGGCTCAGTACTTC; d_gene: TRBD2; j_gene: TRBJ2-4; abundance: NA; v_gene: TRBV12-3/TRBV12-4
CDR3aa: CSATRDGGTDTQYF; CDR3nt: TGCAGTGCAACCAGGGACGGAGGCACAGATACGCAGTATTTT; d_gene: NA; j_gene: TRBJ2-3; abundance: NA; v_gene: TRBV20-1
CDR3aa: CAKSRGRLWDGYTF; CDR3nt: TGTGCCAAAAGCCGGGGGCGGTTATGGGATGGCTACACCTTC; d_gene: NA; j_gene: TRBJ1-2; abundance: NA; v_gene: TRBV2
CDR3aa: CASSLMGQGADSPLHF; CDR3nt: TGTGCCAGCAGCTTGATGGGACAGGGGGCCGATTCACCCCTCCACTTT; d_gene: TRBD1; j_gene: TRBJ1-6; abundance: once; v_gene: TRBV7-6
CDR3aa: CSAEEFSSGNTIYF; CDR3nt: TGCAGTGCTGAGGAATTTTCCTCTGGAAACACCATATATTTT; d_gene: NA; j_gene: TRBJ1-3; abundance: few; v_gene: TRBV20-1
CDR3aa: CASSLFVGSFEQYF; CDR3nt: TGTGCCAGCAGCCTATTCGTCGGGAGCTTCGAGCAGTACTTC; d_gene: NA; j_gene: TRBJ2-7; abundance: once; v_gene: TRBV7-9
CDR3aa: CASSLRQGEVFPNTEAFF; CDR3nt: TGTGCCAGCAGTCTACGACAGGGGGAAGTGTTTCCCAACACTGAAGCTTTCTTT; d_gene: TRBD1; j_gene: TRBJ1-1; abundance: few; v_gene: TRBV27
CDR3aa: CASSLTVNSGNTIYF; CDR3nt: TGTGCCAGCAGTTTGACAGTCAACTCTGGAAACACCATATATTTT; d_gene: NA; j_gene: TRBJ1-3; abundance: many; v_gene: TRBV2
CDR3aa: CASSKGANPAYYEQYF; CDR3nt: TGTGCCAGCAGCAAAGGCGCCAACCCGGCCTACTACGAGCAGTACTTC; d_gene: NA; j_gene: TRBJ2-7; abundance: NA; v_gene: TRBV7-2
CDR3aa: CSVRTGVTEAFF; CDR3nt: TGCAGCGTACGGACAGGGGTCACTGAAGCTTTCTTT; d_gene: TRBD1; j_gene: TRBJ1-1; abundance: many; v_gene: TRBV29-1
CDR3aa: CASRRATGTSGQETQYF; CDR3nt: TGTGCCAGCAGACGTGCAACCGGGACTAGCGGCCAAGAGACCCAGTACTTC; d_gene: TRBD2; j_gene: TRBJ2-5; abundance: NA; v_gene: TRBV7-9
CDR3aa: CASSLMTGPLFF; CDR3nt: TGTGCCAGCAGCCTAATGACAGGGCCCCTGTTTTTT; d_gene: TRBD1; j_gene: TRBJ1-4; abundance: few; v_gene: TRBV7-9
CDR3aa: CASSFDGGLGETQYF; CDR3nt: TGTGCCAGCAGTTTCGATGGGGGGCTTGGAGAGACCCAGTACTTC; d_gene: NA; j_gene: TRBJ2-5; abundance: many; v_gene: TRBV27
CDR3aa: CAWSVRVTGELFF; CDR3nt: TGTGCCTGGAGTGTTCGAGTCACCGGGGAGCTGTTTTTT; d_gene: NA; j_gene: TRBJ2-2; abundance: NA; v_gene: TRBV30
CDR3aa: CASSTRPLGTEAFF; CDR3nt: TGTGCCAGCAGCACAAGACCGCTGGGAACTGAAGCTTTCTTT; d_gene: NA; j_gene: TRBJ1-1; abundance: few; v_gene: TRBV5-6
CDR3aa: CASSMDRTHGYTF; CDR3nt: TGTGCCAGCAGCATGGACAGGACCCATGGCTACACCTTC; d_gene: TRBD1; j_gene: TRBJ1-2; abundance: NA; v_gene: TRBV14
CDR3aa: CASSFNTGERNEQYF; CDR3nt: TGTGCCAGCAGCTTCAATACAGGGGAAAGGAACGAGCAGTACTTC; d_gene: TRBD1; j_gene: TRBJ2-7; abundance: few; v_gene: TRBV11-2
CDR3aa: CASSLGTGGFYEQYF; CDR3nt: TGCGCCAGCAGCTTGGGGACAGGGGGTTTCTACGAGCAGTACTTC; d_gene: TRBD1; j_gene: TRBJ2-7; abundance: NA; v_gene: TRBV5-1
CDR3aa: CASSHTFSRNTEAFF; CDR3nt: TGTGCCAGCAGCCACACCTTTTCAAGAAACACTGAAGCTTTCTTT; d_gene: NA; j_gene: TRBJ1-1; abundance: NA; v_gene: TRBV11-3
CDR3aa: CASKKGQGNTGELFF; CDR3nt: TGTGCCAGCAAGAAGGGACAGGGGAACACCGGGGAGCTGTTTTTT; d_gene: TRBD1; j_gene: TRBJ2-2; abundance: few; v_gene: TRBV6-1
CDR3aa: CASSYDRYSNQPQHF; CDR3nt: TGTGCCAGCAGTTACGACAGATATAGCAATCAGCCCCAGCATTTT; d_gene: NA; j_gene: TRBJ1-5; abundance: NA; v_gene: TRBV6-5
CDR3aa: CAISESGEAGGKLFF; CDR3nt: TGTGCCATCAGTGAGTCCGGAGAGGCCGGCGGAAAACTGTTTTTT; d_gene: NA; j_gene: TRBJ1-4; abundance: NA; v_gene: TRBV10-3
CDR3aa: CASSKMERLGSEQFF; CDR3nt: TGTGCCAGCAGCAAGATGGAACGCCTTGGTAGCGAGCAGTTCTTC; d_gene: NA; j_gene: TRBJ2-1; abundance: NA; v_gene: TRBV9
CDR3aa: CASSKSSPGEVDNSPLHF; CDR3nt: TGCGCCAGCAGCAAGAGTTCTCCAGGGGAGGTGGATAATTCACCCCTCCACTTT; d_gene: NA; j_gene: TRBJ1-6; abundance: NA; v_gene: TRBV5-1
CDR3aa: CASSLEVHSAEAFF; CDR3nt: TGTGCCAGCAGCTTGGAGGTCCACTCGGCTGAAGCTTTCTTT; d_gene: NA; j_gene: TRBJ1-1; abundance: few; v_gene: TRBV7-9
CDR3aa: CSVTSGTAHGYTF; CDR3nt: TGCAGCGTCACCTCCGGGACAGCCCATGGCTACACCTTC; d_gene: TRBD1; j_gene: TRBJ1-2; abundance: NA; v_gene: TRBV29-1
CDR3aa: CSVLDPEATGELFF; CDR3nt: TGCAGCGTACTGGACCCTGAGGCCACCGGGGAGCTGTTTTTT; d_gene: NA; j_gene: TRBJ2-2; abundance: NA; v_gene: TRBV29-1
CDR3aa: CASRQTGLPDYGYTF; CDR3nt: TGTGCCAGCAGGCAAACAGGGCTTCCAGACTATGGCTACACCTTC; d_gene: NA; j_gene: TRBJ1-2; abundance: NA; v_gene: TRBV28
CDR3aa: CSVETGTALREQYF; CDR3nt: TGCAGCGTTGAAACCGGGACAGCCTTACGGGAGCAGTACTTC; d_gene: TRBD1; j_gene: TRBJ2-7; abundance: few; v_gene: TRBV29-1
CDR3aa: CASSPGLLSGNTIYF; CDR3nt: TGTGCCAGCAGCCCGGGACTCCTCTCTGGAAACACCATATATTTT; d_gene: NA; j_gene: TRBJ1-3; abundance: NA; v_gene: TRBV11-3
CDR3aa: CASSLPPGSNQPQHF; CDR3nt: TGTGCCAGCAGTTTACCACCCGGGAGCAATCAGCCCCAGCATTTT; d_gene: NA; j_gene: TRBJ1-5; abundance: NA; v_gene: TRBV28